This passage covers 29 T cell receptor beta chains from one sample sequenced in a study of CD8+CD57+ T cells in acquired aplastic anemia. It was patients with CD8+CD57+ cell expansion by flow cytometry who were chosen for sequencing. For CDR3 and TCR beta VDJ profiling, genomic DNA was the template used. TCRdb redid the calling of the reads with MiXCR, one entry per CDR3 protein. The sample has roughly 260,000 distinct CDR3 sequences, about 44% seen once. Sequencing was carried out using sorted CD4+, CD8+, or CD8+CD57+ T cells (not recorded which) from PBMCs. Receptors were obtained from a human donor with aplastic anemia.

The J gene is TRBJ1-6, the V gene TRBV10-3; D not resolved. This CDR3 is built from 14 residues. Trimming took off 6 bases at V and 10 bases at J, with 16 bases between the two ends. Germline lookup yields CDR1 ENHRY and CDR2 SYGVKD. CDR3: CAIRRGDGWSPLHF. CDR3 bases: TGTGCCATCAGACGCGGCGATGGGTGGTCACCCCTCCACTTT.

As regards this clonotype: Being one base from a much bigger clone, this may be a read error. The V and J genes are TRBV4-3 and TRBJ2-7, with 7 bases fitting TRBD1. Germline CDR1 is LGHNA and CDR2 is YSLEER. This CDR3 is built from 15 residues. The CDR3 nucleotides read TGCGCCAGCGGCCAGGGGACAGCGACGCGGGACGAGCAGTACTTC. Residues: CASGQGTATRDEQYF.

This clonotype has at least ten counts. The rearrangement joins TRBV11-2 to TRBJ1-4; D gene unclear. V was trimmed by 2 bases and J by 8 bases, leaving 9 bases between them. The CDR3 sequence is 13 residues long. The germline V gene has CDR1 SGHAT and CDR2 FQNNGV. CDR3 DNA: TGTGCCAGCAGCTTATCGGGCAGGGAAAAACTGTTTTTT. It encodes CASSLSGREKLFF.

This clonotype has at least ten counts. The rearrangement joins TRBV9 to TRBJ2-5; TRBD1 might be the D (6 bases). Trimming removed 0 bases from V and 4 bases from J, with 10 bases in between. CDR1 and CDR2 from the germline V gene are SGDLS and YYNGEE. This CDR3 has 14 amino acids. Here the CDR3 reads CASSVEWGRETQYF. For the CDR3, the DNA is TGTGCCAGCAGCGTAGAATGGGGGCGAGAGACCCAGTACTTC.

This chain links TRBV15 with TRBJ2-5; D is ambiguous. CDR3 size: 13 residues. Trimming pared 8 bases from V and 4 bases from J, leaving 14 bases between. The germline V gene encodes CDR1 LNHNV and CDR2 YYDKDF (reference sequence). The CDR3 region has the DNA TGTGCCACCCGAAACGGTGGATCAGAGACCCAGTACTTC. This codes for CATRNGGSETQYF.

In DNA, the CDR3 is TGTGCCAGCAGCTTCGGGCTTCAAGAGACCCAGTACTTC. Its protein is CASSFGLQETQYF. The chain links TRBV7-2 to TRBJ2-5; D remains unclear. This CDR3 has 13 amino acids. Trimming pared 3 bases from V and 2 bases from J, leaving 7 bases between. Germline-derived CDR1 and CDR2 are SGHTA and FQGNSA.

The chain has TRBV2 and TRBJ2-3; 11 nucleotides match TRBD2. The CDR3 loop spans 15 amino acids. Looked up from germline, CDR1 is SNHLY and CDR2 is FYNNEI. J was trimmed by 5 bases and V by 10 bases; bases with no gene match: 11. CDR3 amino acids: CATPLAGGKLDTQYF. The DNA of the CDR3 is TGTGCCACCCCTTTAGCGGGGGGGAAATTAGATACGCAGTATTTT.

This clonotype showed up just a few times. The CDR3 reads CASRSGTGNYGYTF. For the CDR3, the DNA is TGTGCCAGCAGGTCCGGGACAGGGAACTATGGCTACACCTTC. The chain is built from TRBV9 and TRBJ1-2, with 9 bases fitting TRBD1. Germline trimming cut 5 bases from V and 2 bases from J; bases unmatched to any gene: 4. The CDR3 contains 14 residues. CDR1 is SGDLS, CDR2 YYNGEE, per germline.

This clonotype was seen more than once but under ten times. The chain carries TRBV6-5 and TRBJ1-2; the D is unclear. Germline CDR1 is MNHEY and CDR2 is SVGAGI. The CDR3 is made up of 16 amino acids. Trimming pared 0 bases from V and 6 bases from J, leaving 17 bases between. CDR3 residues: CASSYSRARLFDGYTF. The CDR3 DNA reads TGTGCCAGCAGTTACTCGCGGGCCAGGCTTTTTGATGGCTACACCTTC.

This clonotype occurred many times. In DNA form, the CDR3 reads TGTGCCACCAGCAGAAGGGACAACACAGATACGCAGTATTTT. Its translation: CATSRRDNTDTQYF. The chain joins TRBV15 to TRBJ2-3, with a weak D call TRBD1 (6 bases). The CDR3 is 14 amino acids. V was clipped by 2 bases and J by 2 bases, with 8 bases between them. Looked up from germline, CDR1 is LNHNV and CDR2 is YYDKDF (reference sequence).

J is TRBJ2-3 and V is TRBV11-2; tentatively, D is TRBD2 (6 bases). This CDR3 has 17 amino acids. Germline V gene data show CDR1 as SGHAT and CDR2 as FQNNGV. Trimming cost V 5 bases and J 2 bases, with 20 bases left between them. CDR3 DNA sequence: TGTGCCAGCAGCCCCAAGTTCAGGGCGGGAAACACAGATACGCAGTATTTT. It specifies CASSPKFRAGNTDTQYF.

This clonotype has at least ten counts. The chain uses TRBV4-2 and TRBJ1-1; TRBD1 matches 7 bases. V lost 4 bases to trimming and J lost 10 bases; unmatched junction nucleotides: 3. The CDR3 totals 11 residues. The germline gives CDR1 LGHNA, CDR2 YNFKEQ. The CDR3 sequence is CASSPGQRAFF. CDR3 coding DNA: TGTGCCAGCAGCCCGGGACAGCGAGCTTTCTTT.

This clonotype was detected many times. CDR3 coding DNA: TGTGCCAGCAGGGGACAGGTTGTCACCTTC. Translated, it gives CASRGQVVTF. The genes are TRBV9 and TRBJ1-2, with TRBD1 matching over 8 bases. Germline assignment: CDR1 SGDLS and CDR2 YYNGEE. This CDR3 comprises 10 residues. V trimming: 5 bases; J trimming: 13 bases; junction bases outside the gene matches: 4.

CDR3 sequence reads: CSARDPLAGEVETQYF. As DNA, the CDR3 is TGCAGTGCTAGAGATCCCCTAGCGGGAGAAGTAGAGACCCAGTACTTC. The V and J genes are TRBV20-1 and TRBJ2-5, with TRBD2 identical over 10 bases. With 0 bases clipped from V and 4 bases from J, the junction kept 8 bases outside the gene matches. Germline V gene data show CDR1 as DFQATT and CDR2 as SNEGSKA (reference sequence). The CDR3 covers 16 residues.

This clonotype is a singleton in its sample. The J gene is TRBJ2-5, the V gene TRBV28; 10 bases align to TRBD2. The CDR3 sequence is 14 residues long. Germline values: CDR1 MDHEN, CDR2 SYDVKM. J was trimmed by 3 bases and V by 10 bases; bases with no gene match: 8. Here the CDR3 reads CAIDPGLAKETQYF. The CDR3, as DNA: TGTGCCATTGACCCGGGACTAGCGAAAGAGACCCAGTACTTC.

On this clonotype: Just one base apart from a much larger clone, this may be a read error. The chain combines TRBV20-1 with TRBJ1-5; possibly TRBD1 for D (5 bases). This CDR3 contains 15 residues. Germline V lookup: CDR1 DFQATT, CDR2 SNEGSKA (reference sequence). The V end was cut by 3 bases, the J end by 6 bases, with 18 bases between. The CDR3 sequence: CSASTQGEVSQPQHF. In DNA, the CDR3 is TGCAGTGCTAGCACCCAAGGGGAGGTCAGTCAGCCCCAGCATTTT.

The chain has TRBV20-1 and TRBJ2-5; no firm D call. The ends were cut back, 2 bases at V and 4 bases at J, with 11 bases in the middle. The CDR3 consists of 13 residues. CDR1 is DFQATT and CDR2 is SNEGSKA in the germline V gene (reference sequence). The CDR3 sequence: CSARRTCGETQYF. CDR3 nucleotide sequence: TGCAGTGCTAGAAGAACTTGCGGAGAGACCCAGTACTTC.

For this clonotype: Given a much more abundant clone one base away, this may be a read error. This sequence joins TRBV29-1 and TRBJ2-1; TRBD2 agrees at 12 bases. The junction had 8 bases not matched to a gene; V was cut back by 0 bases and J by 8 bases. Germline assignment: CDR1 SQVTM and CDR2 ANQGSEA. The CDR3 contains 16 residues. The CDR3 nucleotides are TGCAGCGTTGAAGACACCTCTAGCGGGGGGGTCGATGAGCAGTTCTTC. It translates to CSVEDTSSGGVDEQFF.

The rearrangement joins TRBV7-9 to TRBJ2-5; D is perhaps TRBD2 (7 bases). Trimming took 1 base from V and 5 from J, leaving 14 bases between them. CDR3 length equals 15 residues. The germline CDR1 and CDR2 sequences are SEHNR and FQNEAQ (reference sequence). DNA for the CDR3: TGTGCCAGCAGCTTAGAGGGGGGGACGGTGGAGACCCAGTACTTC. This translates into CASSLEGGTVETQYF.

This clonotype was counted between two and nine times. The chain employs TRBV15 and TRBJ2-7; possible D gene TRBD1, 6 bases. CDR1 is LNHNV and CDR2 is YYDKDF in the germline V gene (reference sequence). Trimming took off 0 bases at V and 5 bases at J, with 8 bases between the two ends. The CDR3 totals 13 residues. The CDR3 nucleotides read TGTGCCACCAGCAGAGAGAGGGACAACGAGCAGTACTTC. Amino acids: CATSRERDNEQYF.

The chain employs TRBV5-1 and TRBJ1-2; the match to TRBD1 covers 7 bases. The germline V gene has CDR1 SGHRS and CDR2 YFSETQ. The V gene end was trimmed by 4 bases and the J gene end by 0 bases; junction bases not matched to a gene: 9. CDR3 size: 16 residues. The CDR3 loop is CASSGVTGAANYGYTF. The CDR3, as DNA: TGCGCCAGCAGCGGAGTAACAGGGGCTGCTAACTATGGCTACACCTTC. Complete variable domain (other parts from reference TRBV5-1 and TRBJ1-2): KAGVTQTPRYLIKTRGQQVTLSCSPISGHRSVSWYQQTPGQGLQFLFEYFSETQRNKGNFPGRFSGRQFSNSRSEMNVSTLELGDSALYLCASSGVTGAANYGYTFGSGTRLTVV.

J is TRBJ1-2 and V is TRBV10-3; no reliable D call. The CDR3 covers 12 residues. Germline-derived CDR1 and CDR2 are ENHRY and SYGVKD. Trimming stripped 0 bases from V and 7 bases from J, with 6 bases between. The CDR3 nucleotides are TGTGCCATCAGTGAGTCGAGAGGTGGCTACACCTTC. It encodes CAISESRGGYTF.

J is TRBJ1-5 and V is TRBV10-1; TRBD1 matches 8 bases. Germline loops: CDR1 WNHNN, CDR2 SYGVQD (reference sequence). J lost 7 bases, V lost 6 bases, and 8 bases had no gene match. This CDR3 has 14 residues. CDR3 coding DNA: TGCGCCAGCAGCAAGGACAGGGTGTACCAGCCCCAGCATTTT. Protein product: CASSKDRVYQPQHF.

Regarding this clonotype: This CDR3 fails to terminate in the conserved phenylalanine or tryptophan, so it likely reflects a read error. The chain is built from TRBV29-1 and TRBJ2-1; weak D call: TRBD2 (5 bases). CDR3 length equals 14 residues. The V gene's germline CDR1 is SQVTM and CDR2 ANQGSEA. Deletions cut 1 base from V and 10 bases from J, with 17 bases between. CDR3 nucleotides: TGCAGCGTTGAAGTTTTCGGGTTTGGGAGCGAGCAGTTCTCC. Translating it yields CSVEVFGFGSEQFS.

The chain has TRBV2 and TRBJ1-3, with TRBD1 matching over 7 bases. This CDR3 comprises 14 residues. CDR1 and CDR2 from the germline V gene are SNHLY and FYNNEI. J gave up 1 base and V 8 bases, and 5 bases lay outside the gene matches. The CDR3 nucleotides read TGTGCCAGCGCCGCAGGGGGTTCTGGAAACACCATATATTTT. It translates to CASAAGGSGNTIYF.

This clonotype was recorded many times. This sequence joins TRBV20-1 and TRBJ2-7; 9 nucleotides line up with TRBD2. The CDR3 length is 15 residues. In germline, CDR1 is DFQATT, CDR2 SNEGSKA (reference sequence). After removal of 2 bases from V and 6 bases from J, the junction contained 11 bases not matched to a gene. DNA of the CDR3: TGCAGTGCTAGAAATAAGCGGGAGGTTGTTCTCGAGCAGTACTTC. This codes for CSARNKREVVLEQYF.

The CDR3 loop reads CASSLISGGALSTDTQYF. The CDR3 DNA reads TGTGCCAGCAGCTTAATTAGCGGGGGGGCCCTGAGCACAGATACGCAGTATTTT. The rearrangement uses TRBV5-4 and TRBJ2-3; 11 nucleotides agree with TRBD2. V was pared by 2 bases and J by 0 bases, with 8 bases of the junction left unmatched. This CDR3 has 18 residues. CDR1 is SGHNT, CDR2 YYREEE, per germline (reference sequence).

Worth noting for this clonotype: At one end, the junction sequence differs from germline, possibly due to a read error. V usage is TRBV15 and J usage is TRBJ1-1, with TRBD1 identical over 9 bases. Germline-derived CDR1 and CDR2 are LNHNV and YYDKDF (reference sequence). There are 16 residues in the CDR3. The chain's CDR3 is CATGRGSQGAWTEAFF. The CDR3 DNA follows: TGTGCCACCGGCAGAGGATCACAGGGGGCTTGGACTGAAGCTTTCTTT. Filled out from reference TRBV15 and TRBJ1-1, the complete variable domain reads DAMVIQNPRYQVTQFGKPVTLSCSQTLNHNVMYWYQQKSSQAPKLLFHYYDKDFNNEADTPDNFQSRRPNTSFCFLDIRSPGLGDTAMYLCATGRGSQGAWTEAFFGQGTRLTVV.

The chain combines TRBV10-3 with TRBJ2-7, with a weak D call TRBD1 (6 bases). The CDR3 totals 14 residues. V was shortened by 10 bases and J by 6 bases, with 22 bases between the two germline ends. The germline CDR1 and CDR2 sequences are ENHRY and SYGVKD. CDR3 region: CATSQWTEPPEQYF. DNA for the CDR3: TGTGCCACTTCCCAATGGACAGAACCTCCCGAGCAGTACTTC.